This record covers a single TCR beta chain. The data derive from a study of blood T cell repertoires in COVID-19. In the study overall: Samples taken during acute and convalescent COVID-19 were collected in the United States, Italy and Spain. PBMCs, B-cell-depleted T cells, or T cells provided the cDNA or gDNA that made up the material.

Per the authors' pipeline: For nucleated cells, counts were estimated from reference gene primer amplification. Measured with immunoSEQ multiplex PCR; TCRdb has only the in-frame clones, and not every one. Clone size and the V and J calls come from that table; the DNA yielded D and trimming. This sample has about 300,000 clones; 83% occur once, and the top ten carry roughly a tenth. This TCR was sampled from a woman in her 50s who had recovered from COVID-19. Source material: peripheral blood.

The CDR3 here is CASSEQGLINQPQHF. The CDR3 DNA sequence: TGTGCCAGCAGTGAACAGGGGCTAATTAATCAGCCCCAGCATTTT. The chain combines TRBV2 with TRBJ1-5; D may be TRBD1 (6 bases). This CDR3 contains 15 residues. The V and J ends lost 2 bases and 4 bases respectively, with 12 bases between them. Germline lookup yields CDR1 SNHLY and CDR2 FYNNEI.